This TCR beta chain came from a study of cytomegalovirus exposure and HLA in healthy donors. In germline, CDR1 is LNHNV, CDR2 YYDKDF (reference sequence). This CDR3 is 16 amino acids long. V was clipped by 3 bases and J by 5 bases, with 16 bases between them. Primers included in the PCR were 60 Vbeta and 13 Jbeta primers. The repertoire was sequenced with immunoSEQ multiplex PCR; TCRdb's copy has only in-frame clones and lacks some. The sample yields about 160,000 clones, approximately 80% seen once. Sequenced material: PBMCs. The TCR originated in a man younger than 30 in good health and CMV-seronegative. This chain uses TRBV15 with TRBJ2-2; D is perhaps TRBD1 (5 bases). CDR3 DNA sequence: TGTGCCACCAGCAGCCCTGTAGGGGTACCGACCGGGGAGCTGTTTTTT. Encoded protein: CATSSPVGVPTGELFF.